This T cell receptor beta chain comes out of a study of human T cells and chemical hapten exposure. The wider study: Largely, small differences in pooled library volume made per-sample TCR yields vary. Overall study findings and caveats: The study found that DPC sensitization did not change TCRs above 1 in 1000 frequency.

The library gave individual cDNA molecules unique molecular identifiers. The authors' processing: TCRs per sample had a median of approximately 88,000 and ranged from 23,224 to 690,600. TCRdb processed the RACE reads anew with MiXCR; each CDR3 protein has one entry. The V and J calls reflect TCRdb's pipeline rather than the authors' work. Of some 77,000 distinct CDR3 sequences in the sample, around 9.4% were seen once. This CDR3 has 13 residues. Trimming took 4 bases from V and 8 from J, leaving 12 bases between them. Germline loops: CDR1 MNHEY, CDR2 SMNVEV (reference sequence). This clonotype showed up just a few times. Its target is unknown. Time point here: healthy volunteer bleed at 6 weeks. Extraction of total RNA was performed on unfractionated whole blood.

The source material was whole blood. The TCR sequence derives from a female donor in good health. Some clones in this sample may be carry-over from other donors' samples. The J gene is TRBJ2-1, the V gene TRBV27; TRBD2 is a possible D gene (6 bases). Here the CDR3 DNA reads TGTGCCAGCAGTTCAACCCCTAGCGATGAGCAGTTCTTC. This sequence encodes CASSSTPSDEQFF.